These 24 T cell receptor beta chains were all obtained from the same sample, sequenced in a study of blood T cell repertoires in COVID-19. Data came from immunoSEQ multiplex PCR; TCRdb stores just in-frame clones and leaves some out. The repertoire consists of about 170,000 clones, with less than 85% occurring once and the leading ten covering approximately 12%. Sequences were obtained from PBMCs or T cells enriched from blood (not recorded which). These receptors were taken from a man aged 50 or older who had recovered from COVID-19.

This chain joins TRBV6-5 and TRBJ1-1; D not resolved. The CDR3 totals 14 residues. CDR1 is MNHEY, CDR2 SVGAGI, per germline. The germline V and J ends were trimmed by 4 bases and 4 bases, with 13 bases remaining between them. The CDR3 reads CASSSKSVRTEAFF. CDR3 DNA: TGTGCCAGCAGTTCCAAGTCGGTACGCACTGAAGCTTTCTTT.

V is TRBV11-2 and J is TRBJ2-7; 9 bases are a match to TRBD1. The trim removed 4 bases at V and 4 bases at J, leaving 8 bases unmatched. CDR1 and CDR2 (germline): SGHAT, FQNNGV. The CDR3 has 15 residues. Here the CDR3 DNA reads TGTGCCAGCAGCTCACCGCGGACAGGGGAATACGAGCAGTACTTC. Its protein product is CASSSPRTGEYEQYF.

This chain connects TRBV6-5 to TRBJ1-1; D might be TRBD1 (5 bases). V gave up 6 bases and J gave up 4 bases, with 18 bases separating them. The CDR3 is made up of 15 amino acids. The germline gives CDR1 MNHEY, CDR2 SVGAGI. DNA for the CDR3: TGTGCCAGCAGGAGGGACGGGGAGGTGATCACTGAAGCTTTCTTT. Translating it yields CASRRDGEVITEAFF.

The CDR3 spells CASTSGGGTDTQYF. The CDR3 region has the DNA TGTGCCAGCACTAGCGGGGGGGGCACAGATACGCAGTATTTT. The chain is built from TRBV6-5 and TRBJ2-3; 12 bases match TRBD2. Germline loops: CDR1 MNHEY, CDR2 SVGAGI. The CDR3 has 14 amino acids. After removal of 7 bases from V and 1 base from J, the junction contained 0 bases not matched to a gene.

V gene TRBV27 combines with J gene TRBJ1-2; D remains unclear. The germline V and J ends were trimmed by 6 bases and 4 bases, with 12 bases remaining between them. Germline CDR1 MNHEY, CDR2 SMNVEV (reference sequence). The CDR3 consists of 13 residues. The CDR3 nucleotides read TGTGCCAGCAGAGACGCGGGATTCTATGGCTACACCTTC. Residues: CASRDAGFYGYTF.

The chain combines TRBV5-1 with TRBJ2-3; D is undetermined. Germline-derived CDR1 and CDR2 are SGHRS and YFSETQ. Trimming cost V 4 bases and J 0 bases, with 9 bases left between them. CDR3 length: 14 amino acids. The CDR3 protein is CASSDTASTDTQYF. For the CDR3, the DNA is TGCGCCAGCAGCGACACAGCTAGCACAGATACGCAGTATTTT.

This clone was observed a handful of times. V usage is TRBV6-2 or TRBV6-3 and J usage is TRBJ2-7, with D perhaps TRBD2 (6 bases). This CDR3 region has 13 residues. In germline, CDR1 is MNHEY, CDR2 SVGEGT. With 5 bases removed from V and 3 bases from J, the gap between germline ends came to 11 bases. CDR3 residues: CASSPRGIYEQYF. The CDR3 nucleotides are TGTGCCAGCAGTCCCCGGGGGATCTACGAGCAGTACTTC.

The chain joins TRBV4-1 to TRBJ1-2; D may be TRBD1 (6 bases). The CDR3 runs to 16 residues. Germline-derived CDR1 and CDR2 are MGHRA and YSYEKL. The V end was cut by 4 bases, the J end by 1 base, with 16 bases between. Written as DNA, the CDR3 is TGCGCCAGCAGCCCCACCTCCGGACAGCTTAACTATGGCTACACCTTC. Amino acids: CASSPTSGQLNYGYTF.

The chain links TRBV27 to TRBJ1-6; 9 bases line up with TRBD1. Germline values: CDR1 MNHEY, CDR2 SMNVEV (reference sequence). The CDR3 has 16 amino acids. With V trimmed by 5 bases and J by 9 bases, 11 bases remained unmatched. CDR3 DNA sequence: TGTGCCAGCAGTATCCTAGACGGGACAGGGACTTCACCCCTCCACTTT. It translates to CASSILDGTGTSPLHF.

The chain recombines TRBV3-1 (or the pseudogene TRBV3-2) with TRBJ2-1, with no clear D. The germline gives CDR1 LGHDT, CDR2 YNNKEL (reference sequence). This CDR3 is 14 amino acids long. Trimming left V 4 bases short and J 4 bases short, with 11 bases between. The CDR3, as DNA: TGTGCCAGCAGCCGCGTGGCGGTTTACAATGAGCAGTTCTTC. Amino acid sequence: CASSRVAVYNEQFF.

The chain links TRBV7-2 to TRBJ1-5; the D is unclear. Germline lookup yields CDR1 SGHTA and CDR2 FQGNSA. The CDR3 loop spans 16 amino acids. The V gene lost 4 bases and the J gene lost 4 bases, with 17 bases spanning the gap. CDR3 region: CASSYTAEQRNQPQHF. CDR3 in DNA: TGTGCCAGCAGCTATACAGCGGAACAGAGAAATCAGCCCCAGCATTTT. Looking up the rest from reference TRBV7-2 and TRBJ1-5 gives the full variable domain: GAGVSQSPSNKVTEKGKDVELRCDPISGHTALYWYRQSLGQGLEFLIYFQGNSAPDKSGLPSDRFSAERTGGSVSTLTIQRTQQEDSAVYLCASSYTAEQRNQPQHFGDGTRLSIL.

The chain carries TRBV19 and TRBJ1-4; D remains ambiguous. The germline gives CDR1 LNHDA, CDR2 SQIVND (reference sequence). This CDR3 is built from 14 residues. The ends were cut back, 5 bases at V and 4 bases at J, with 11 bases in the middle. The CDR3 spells CASSLRGRNEKLFF. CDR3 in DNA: TGTGCCAGTAGTTTAAGAGGGCGTAATGAAAAACTGTTTTTT.

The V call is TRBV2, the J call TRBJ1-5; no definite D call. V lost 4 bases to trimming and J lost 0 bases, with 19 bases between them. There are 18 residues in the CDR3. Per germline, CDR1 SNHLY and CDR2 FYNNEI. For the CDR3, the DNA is TGTGCCAGCAGTGGATTTACTGGCAGACTCAATAGCAATCAGCCCCAGCATTTT. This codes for CASSGFTGRLNSNQPQHF. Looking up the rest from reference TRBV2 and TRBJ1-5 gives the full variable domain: EPEVTQTPSHQVTQMGQEVILRCVPISNHLYFYWYRQILGQKVEFLVSFYNNEISEKSEIFDDQFSVERPDGSNFTLKIRSTKLEDSAMYFCASSGFTGRLNSNQPQHFGDGTRLSIL.

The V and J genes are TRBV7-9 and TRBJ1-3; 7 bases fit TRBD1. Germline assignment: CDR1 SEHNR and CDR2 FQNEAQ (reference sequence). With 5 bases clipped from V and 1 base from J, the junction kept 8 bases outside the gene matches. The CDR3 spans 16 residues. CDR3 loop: CASSRHTGVSGNTIYF. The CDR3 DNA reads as TGTGCCAGCAGCAGGCACACAGGGGTTTCTGGAAACACCATATATTTT.

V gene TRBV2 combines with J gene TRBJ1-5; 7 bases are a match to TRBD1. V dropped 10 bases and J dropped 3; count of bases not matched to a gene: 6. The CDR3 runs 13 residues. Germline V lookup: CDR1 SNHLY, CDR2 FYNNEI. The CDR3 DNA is TGTGCCACGACAGGGAACCTCAATCAGCCCCAGCATTTT. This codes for CATTGNLNQPQHF.

In nucleotides, the CDR3 is TGTGCCAGCAGCTTTACCGGGGATACGCAGTATTTT. As protein: CASSFTGDTQYF. V usage is TRBV5-6 and J usage is TRBJ2-3; D ambiguous. Per the germline V gene, CDR1 is SGHDT and CDR2 is YYEEEE. Trimming shortened V by 2 bases and J by 6 bases, and 7 bases separated the two germline ends. This CDR3 region has 12 residues. Drawing the rest from reference TRBV5-6 and TRBJ2-3, the complete variable domain is DAGVTQSPTHLIKTRGQQVTLRCSPKSGHDTVSWYQQALGQGPQFIFQYYEEEERQRGNFPDRFSGHQFPNYSSELNVNALLLGDSALYLCASSFTGDTQYFGPGTRLTVL.

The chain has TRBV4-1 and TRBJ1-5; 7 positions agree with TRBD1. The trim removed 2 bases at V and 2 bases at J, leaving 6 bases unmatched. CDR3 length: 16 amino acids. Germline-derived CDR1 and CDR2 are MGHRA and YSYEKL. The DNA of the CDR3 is TGCGCCAGCAGCCAAAGTCCAGACAGGGGCAATCAGCCCCAGCATTTT. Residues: CASSQSPDRGNQPQHF.

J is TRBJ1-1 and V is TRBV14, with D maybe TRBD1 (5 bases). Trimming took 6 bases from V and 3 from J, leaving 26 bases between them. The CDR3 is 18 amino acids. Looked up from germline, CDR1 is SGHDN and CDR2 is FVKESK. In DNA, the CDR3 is TGTGCCAGCAGTCTTGAAGGCCGTCGTAGTTGGGGCGACACTGAAGCTTTCTTT. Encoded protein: CASSLEGRRSWGDTEAFF.

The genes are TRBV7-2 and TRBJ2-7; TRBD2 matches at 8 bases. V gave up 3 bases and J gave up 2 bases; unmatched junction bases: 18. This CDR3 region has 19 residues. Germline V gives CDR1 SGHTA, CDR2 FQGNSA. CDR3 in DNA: TGTGCCAGCAGCTTGGCGATCCAGAGGTGGCGGGGGGACCCCTACGAGCAGTACTTC. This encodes CASSLAIQRWRGDPYEQYF.

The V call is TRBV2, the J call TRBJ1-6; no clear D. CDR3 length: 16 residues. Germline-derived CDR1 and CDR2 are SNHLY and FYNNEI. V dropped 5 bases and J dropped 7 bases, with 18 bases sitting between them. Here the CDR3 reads CASSQIPVAANSPLHF. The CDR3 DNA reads TGTGCCAGCAGTCAAATACCAGTGGCAGCGAATTCACCCCTCCACTTT.

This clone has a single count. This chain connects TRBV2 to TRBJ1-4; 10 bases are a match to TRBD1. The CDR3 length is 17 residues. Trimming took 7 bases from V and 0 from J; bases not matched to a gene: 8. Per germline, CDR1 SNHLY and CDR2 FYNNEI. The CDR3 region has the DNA TGTGCCAGCACTCCGGGACAGGGGCGGGCAACTAATGAAAAACTGTTTTTT. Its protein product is CASTPGQGRATNEKLFF.

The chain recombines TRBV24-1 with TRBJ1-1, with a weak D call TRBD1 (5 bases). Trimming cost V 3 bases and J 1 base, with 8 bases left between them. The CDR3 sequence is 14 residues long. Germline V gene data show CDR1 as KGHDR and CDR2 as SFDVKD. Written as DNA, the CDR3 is TGTGCCACCAGTGATGGGGGGTGGAACACTGAAGCTTTCTTT. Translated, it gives CATSDGGWNTEAFF.

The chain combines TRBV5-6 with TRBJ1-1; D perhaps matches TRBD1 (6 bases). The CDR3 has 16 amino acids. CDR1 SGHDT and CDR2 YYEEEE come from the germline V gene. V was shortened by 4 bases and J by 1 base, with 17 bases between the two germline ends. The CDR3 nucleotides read TGTGCCAGCAGCCCGGAGGCAGGGGCTTGGAACACTGAAGCTTTCTTT. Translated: CASSPEAGAWNTEAFF.

This CDR3 is CASSVASGTQETQYF. The CDR3 DNA reads as TGTGCCAGCAGCGTGGCTAGCGGGACACAAGAGACCCAGTACTTC. The chain employs TRBV9 and TRBJ2-5, with 9 bases lining up with TRBD2. V was clipped by 2 bases and J by 2 bases; unmatched bases: 4. The CDR3 contains 15 residues. Per germline, CDR1 SGDLS and CDR2 YYNGEE.